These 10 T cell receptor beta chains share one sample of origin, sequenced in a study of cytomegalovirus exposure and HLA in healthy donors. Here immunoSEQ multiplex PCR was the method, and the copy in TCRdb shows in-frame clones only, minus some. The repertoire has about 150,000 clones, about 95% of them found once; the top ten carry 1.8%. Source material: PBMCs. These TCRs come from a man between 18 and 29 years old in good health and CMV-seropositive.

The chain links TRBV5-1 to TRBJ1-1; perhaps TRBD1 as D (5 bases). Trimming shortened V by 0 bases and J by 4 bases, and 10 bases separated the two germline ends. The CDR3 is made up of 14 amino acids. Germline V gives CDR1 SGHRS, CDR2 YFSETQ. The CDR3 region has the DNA TGCGCCAGCAGCTTGGCTGGGGGGGGCACTGAAGCTTTCTTT. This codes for CASSLAGGGTEAFF. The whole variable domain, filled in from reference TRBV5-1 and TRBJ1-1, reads KAGVTQTPRYLIKTRGQQVTLSCSPISGHRSVSWYQQTPGQGLQFLFEYFSETQRNKGNFPGRFSGRQFSNSRSEMNVSTLELGDSALYLCASSLAGGGTEAFFGQGTRLTVV.

DNA of the CDR3: TGTGCCAGCAGCCCGTATACTGAAGCTTTCTTT. Its translation: CASSPYTEAFF. The chain uses TRBV7-9 and TRBJ1-1; D remains unclear. Germline CDR1 is SEHNR and CDR2 is FQNEAQ (reference sequence). V was trimmed by 5 bases and J by 5 bases, leaving 6 bases between them. The CDR3 loop spans 11 amino acids.

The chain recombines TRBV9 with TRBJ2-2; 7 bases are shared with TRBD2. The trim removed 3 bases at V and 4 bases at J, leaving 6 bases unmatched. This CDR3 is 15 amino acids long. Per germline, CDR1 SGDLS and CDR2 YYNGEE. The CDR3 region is CASSALGGGTGELFF. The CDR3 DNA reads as TGTGCCAGCAGCGCCCTGGGGGGGGGCACCGGGGAGCTGTTTTTT.

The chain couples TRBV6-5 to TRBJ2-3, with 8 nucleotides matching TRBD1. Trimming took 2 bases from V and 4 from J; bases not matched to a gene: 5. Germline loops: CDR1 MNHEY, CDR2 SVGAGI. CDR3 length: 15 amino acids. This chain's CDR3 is CASSYIGQGADTQYF. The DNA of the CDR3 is TGTGCCAGCAGTTACATTGGACAGGGTGCAGATACGCAGTATTTT.

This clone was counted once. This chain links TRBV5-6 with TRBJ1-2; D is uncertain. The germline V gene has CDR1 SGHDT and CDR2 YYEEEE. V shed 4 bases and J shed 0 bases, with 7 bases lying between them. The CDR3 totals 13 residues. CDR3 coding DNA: TGTGCCAGCAGCCCCGGGACTAACTATGGCTACACCTTC. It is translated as CASSPGTNYGYTF.

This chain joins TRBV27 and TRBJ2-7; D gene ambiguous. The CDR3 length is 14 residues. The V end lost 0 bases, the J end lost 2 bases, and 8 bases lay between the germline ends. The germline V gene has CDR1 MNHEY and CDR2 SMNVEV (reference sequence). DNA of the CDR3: TGTGCCAGCAGTTTATCCCCAGTCACCTACGAGCAGTACTTC. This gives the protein CASSLSPVTYEQYF.

The CDR3 region has the DNA TGTGCCAGCACCCTGGGGACAGGGGGGAGTAATTTGTCCCAGCATTTT. Encoded protein: CASTLGTGGSNLSQHF. The V call is TRBV2, the J call TRBJ1-5, with 11 bases fitting TRBD1. V lost 7 bases and J lost 11; bases outside the gene matches: 16. The CDR3 contains 16 residues. The V gene's germline CDR1 is SNHLY and CDR2 FYNNEI.

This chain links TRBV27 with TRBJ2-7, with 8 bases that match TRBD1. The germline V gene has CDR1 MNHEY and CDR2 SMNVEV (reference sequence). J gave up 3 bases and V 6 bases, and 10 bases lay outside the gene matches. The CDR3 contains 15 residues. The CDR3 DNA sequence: TGTGCCAGCAGCCCCCTACAGGGGGAGATCTACGAGCAGTACTTC. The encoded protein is CASSPLQGEIYEQYF.

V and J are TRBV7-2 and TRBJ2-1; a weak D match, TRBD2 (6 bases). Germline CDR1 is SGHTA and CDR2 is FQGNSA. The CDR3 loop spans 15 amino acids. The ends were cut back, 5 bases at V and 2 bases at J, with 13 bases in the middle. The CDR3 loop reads CASSPPGGAYNEQFF. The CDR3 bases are TGTGCCAGCAGCCCGCCAGGAGGGGCCTACAATGAGCAGTTCTTC.

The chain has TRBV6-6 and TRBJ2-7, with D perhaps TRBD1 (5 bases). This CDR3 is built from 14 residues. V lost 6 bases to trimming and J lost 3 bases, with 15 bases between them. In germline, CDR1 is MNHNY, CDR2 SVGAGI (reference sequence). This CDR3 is CASRADGQRYEQYF. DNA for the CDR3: TGTGCCAGCAGGGCCGATGGACAACGCTACGAGCAGTACTTC.